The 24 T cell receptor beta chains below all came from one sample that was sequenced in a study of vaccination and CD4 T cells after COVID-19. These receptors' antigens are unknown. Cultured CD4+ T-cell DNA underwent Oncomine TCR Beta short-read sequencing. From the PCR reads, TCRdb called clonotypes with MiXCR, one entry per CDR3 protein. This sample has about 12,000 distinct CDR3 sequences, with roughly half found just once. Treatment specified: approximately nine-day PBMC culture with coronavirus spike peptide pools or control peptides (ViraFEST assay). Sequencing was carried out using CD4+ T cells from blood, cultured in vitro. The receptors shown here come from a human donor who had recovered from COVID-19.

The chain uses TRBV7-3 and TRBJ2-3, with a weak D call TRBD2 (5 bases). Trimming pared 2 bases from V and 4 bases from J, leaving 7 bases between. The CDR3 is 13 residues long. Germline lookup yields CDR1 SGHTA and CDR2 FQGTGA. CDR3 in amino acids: CASSLLSADTQYF. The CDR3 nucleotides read TGTGCCAGCAGCTTACTTAGCGCAGATACGCAGTATTTT.

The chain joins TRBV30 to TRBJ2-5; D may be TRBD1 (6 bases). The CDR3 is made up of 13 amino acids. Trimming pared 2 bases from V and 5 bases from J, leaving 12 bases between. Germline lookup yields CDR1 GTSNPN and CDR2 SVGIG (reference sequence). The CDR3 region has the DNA TGTGCCTGGAGTAGGGGGATGGAGGAGACCCAGTACTTC. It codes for CAWSRGMEETQYF.

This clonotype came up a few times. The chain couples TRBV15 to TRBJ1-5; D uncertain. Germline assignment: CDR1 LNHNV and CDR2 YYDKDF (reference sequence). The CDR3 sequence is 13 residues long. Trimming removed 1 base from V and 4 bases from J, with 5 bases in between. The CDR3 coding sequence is TGTGCCACCAGCAGAGCCTCAAATCAGCCCCAGCATTTT. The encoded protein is CATSRASNQPQHF.

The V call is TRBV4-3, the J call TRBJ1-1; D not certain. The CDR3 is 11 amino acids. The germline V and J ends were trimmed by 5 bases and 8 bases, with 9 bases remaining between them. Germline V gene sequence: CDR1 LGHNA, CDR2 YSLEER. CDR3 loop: CASSWSGEAFF. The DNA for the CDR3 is TGCGCCAGCAGCTGGTCCGGGGAAGCTTTCTTT.

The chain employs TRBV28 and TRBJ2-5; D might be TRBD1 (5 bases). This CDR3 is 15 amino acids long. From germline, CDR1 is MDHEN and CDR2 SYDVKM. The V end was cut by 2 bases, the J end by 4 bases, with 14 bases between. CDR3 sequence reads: CASSLRVRVGETQYF. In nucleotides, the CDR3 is TGTGCCAGCAGTTTAAGGGTCAGGGTGGGAGAGACCCAGTACTTC.

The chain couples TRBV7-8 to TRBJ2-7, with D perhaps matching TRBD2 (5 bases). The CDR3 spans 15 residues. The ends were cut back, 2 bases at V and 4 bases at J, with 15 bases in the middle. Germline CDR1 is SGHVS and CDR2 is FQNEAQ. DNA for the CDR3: TGTGCCAGCAGCTTAAGGCCTCTTACGGGGTACGAGCAGTACTTC. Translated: CASSLRPLTGYEQYF.

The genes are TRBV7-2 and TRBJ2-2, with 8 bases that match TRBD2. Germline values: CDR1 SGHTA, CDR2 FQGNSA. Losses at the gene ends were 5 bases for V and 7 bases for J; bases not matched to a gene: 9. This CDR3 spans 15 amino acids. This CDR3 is CASSLEAGVGGELFF. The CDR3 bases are TGTGCCAGCAGCCTCGAAGCGGGAGTCGGCGGGGAGCTGTTTTTT.

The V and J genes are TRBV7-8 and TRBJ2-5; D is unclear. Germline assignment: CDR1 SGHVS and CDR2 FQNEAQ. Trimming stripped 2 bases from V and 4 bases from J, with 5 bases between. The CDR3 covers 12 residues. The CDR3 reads CASSLLAETQYF. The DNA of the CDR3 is TGTGCCAGCAGCTTATTAGCAGAGACCCAGTACTTC.

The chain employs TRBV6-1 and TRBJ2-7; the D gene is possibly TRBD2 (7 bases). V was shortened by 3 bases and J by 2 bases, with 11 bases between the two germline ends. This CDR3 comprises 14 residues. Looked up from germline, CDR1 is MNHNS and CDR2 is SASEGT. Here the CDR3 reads CASSEGGGPYEQYF. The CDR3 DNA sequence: TGTGCCAGCAGTGAGGGCGGGGGCCCCTACGAGCAGTACTTC.

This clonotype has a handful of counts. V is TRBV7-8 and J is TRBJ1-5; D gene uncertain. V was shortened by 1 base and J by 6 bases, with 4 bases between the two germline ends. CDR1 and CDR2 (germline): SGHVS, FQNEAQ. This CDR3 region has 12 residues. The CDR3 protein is CASSLVSQPQHF. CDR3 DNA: TGTGCCAGCAGCTTAGTGTCTCAGCCCCAGCATTTT.

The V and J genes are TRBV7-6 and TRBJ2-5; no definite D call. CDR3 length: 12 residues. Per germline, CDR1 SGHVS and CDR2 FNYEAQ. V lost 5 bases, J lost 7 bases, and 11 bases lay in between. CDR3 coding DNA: TGTGCCAGCAGCCCGACTTCGCGGACCCAGTACTTC. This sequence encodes CASSPTSRTQYF.

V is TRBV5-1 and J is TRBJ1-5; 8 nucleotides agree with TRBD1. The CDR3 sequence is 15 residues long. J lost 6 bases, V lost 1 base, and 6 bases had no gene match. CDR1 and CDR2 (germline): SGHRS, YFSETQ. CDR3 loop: CASSLTGGMGQPQHF. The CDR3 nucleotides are TGCGCCAGCAGCTTGACAGGGGGTATGGGTCAGCCCCAGCATTTT. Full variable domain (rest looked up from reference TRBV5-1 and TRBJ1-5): KAGVTQTPRYLIKTRGQQVTLSCSPISGHRSVSWYQQTPGQGLQFLFEYFSETQRNKGNFPGRFSGRQFSNSRSEMNVSTLELGDSALYLCASSLTGGMGQPQHFGDGTRLSIL.

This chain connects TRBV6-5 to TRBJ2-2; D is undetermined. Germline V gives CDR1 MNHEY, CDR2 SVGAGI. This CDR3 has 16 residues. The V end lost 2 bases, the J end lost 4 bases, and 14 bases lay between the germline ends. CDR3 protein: CASSYQIFSPTGELFF. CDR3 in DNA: TGTGCCAGCAGTTACCAAATCTTTAGCCCCACCGGGGAGCTGTTTTTT.

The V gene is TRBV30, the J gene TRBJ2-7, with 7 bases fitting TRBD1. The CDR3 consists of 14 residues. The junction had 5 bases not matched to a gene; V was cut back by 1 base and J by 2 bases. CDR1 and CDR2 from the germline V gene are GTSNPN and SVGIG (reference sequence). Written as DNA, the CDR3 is TGTGCCTGGAGTGGGGACAGAGCCCCCTACGAGCAGTACTTC. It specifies CAWSGDRAPYEQYF.

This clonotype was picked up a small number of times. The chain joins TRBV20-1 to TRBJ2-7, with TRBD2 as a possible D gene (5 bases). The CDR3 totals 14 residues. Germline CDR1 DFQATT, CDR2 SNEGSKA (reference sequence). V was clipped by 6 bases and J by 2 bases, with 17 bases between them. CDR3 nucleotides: TGCAGTGCCCAGACCCTGACGGGAACCTACGAGCAGTACTTC. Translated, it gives CSAQTLTGTYEQYF.

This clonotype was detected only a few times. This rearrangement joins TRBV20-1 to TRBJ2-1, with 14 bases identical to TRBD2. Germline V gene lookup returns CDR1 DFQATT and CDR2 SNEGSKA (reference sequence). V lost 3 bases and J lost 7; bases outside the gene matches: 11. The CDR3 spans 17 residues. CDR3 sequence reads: CSARGLAGVPSRNEQFF. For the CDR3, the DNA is TGCAGTGCTAGGGGACTAGCGGGAGTGCCCTCACGGAATGAGCAGTTCTTC.

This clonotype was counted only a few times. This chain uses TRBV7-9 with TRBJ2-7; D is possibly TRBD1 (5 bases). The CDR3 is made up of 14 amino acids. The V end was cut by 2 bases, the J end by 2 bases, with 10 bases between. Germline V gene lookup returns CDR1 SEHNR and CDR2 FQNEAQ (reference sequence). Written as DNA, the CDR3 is TGTGCCAGCAGCTTAATTCTCAGGGCCTACGAGCAGTACTTC. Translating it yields CASSLILRAYEQYF.

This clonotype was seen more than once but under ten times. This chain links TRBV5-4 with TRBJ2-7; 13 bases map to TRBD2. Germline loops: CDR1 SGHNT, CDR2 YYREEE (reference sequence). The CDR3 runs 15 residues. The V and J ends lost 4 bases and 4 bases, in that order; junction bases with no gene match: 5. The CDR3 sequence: CASSAGTSGDYEQYF. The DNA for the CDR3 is TGTGCCAGCAGCGCTGGGACTAGCGGGGATTACGAGCAGTACTTC.

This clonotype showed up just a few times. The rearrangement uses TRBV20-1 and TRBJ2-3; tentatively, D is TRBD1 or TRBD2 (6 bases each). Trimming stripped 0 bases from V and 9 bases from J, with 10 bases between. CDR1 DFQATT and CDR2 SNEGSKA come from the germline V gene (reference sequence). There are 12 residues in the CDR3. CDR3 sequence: CSAREWGATQYF. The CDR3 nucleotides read TGCAGTGCTAGAGAATGGGGGGCCACGCAGTATTTT.

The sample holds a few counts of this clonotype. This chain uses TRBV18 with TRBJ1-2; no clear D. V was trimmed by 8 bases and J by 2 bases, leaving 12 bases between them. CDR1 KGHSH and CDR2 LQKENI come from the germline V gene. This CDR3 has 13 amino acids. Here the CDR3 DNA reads TGTGCCAGCCGAAGCCAAGGAAACTATGGCTACACCTTC. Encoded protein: CASRSQGNYGYTF.

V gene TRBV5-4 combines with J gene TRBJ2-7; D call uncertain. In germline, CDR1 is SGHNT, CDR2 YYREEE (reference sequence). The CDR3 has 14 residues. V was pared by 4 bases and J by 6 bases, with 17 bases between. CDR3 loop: CASSPSDGPVEQYF. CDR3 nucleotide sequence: TGTGCCAGCAGCCCTTCTGACGGACCGGTCGAGCAGTACTTC. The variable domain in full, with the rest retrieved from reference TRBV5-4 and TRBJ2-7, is ETGVTQSPTHLIKTRGQQVTLRCSSQSGHNTVSWYQQALGQGPQFIFQYYREEENGRGNFPPRFSGLQFPNYSSELNVNALELDDSALYLCASSPSDGPVEQYFGPGTRLTVT.

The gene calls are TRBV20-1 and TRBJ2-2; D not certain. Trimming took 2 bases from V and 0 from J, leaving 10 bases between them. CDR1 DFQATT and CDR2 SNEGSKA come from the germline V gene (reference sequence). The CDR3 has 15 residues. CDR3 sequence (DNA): TGCAGTGCTAGACGACTTAGCCCGAACACCGGGGAGCTGTTTTTT. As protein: CSARRLSPNTGELFF.

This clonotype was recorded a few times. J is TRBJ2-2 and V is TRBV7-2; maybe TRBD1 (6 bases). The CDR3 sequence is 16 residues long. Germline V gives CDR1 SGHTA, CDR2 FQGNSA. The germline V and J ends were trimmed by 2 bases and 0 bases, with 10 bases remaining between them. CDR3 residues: CASSLLNRANTGELFF. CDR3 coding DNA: TGTGCCAGCAGCTTATTGAACAGGGCGAACACCGGGGAGCTGTTTTTT.

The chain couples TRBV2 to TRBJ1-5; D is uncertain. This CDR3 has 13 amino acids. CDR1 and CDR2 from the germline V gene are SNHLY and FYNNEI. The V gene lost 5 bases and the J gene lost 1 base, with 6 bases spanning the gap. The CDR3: CASSLMSNQPQHF. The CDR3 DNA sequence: TGTGCCAGCAGTTTGATGAGCAATCAGCCCCAGCATTTT.